The T cell receptor (beta chain) described here comes from a study of T cell repertoires in cytomegalovirus infection. Study-level information: The public TCR beta signatures pointed to both CMV infection and matching HLA type.

Germline V gene sequence: CDR1 MNHNS, CDR2 SASEGT. J was trimmed by 6 bases and V by 3 bases; bases with no gene match: 4. CDR3 size: 15 residues. The sample holds many counts of this clonotype. MiXCR was run by TCRdb on the reads, yielding one entry per CDR3 protein. The table has around 450,000 distinct CDR3 sequences, roughly 30% seen once. Sequencing was carried out using PBMCs. The chain links TRBV6-1 to TRBJ2-3, with TRBD2 matching 12 bases. The sequence was collected from a human donor in good health (CMV status not recorded). Some clones in this sample may be carry-over from other donors' samples. The CDR3 here is CASSESSGGADTQYF. DNA of the CDR3: TGTGCCAGCAGTGAGTCTAGCGGGGGGGCCGATACGCAGTATTTT.